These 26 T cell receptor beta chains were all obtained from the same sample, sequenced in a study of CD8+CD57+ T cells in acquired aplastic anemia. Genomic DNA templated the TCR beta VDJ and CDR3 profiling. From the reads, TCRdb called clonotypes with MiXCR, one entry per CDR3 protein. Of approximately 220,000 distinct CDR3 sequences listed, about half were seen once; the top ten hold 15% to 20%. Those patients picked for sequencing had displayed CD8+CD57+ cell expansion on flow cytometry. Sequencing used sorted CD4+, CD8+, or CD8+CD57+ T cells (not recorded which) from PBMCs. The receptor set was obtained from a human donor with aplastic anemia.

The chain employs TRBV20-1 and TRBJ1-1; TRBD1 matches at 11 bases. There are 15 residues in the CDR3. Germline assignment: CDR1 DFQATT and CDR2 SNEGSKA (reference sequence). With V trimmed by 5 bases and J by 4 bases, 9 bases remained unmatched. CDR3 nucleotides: TGCAGTGCTTATGGACAGGGGGCGCCGGGCACTGAAGCTTTCTTT. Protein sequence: CSAYGQGAPGTEAFF.

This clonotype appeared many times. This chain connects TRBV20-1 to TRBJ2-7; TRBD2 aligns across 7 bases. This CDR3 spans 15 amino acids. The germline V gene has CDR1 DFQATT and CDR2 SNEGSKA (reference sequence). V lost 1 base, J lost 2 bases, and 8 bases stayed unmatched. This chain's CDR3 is CSARGEGGGTYEQYF. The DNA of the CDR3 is TGCAGTGCTAGAGGGGAGGGCGGTGGGACCTACGAGCAGTACTTC.

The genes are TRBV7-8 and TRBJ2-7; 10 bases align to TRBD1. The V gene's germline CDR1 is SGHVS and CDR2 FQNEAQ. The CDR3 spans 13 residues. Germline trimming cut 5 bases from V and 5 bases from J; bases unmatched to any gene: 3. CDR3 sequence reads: CASSTDRGHEQYF. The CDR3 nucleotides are TGTGCCAGCAGCACAGACAGGGGGCACGAGCAGTACTTC.

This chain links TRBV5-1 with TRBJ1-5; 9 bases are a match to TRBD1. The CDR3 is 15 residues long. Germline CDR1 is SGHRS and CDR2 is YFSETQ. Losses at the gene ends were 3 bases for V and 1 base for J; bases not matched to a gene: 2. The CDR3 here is CASSSGQGSNQPQHF. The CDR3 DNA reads TGCGCCAGCAGCTCGGGACAGGGAAGCAATCAGCCCCAGCATTTT. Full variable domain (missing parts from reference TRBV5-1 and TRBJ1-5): KAGVTQTPRYLIKTRGQQVTLSCSPISGHRSVSWYQQTPGQGLQFLFEYFSETQRNKGNFPGRFSGRQFSNSRSEMNVSTLELGDSALYLCASSSGQGSNQPQHFGDGTRLSIL.

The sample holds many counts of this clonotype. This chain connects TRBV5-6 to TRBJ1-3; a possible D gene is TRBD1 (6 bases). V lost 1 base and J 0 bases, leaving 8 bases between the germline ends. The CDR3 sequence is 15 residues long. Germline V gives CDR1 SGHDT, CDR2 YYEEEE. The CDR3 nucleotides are TGTGCCAGCAGCTTGAGGGGGTACTCTGGAAACACCATATATTTT. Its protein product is CASSLRGYSGNTIYF.

Here the CDR3 reads CASSLGPTGAGGQETQYF. CDR3 nucleotide sequence: TGTGCCAGCAGCTTAGGACCGACAGGGGCTGGGGGCCAAGAGACCCAGTACTTC. The chain links TRBV7-8 to TRBJ2-5, with TRBD1 matching 8 bases. Germline CDR1 reads SGHVS; CDR2 reads FQNEAQ. The CDR3 sequence is 18 residues long. J lost 1 base, V lost 1 base, and 11 bases had no gene match.

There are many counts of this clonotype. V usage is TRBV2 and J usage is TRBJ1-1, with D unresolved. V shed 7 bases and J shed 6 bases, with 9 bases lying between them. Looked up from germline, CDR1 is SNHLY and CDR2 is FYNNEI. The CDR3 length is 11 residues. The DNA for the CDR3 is TGTGCCAGCACTTACGGGGCTGAAGCTTTCTTT. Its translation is CASTYGAEAFF. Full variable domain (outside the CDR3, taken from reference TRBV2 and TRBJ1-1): EPEVTQTPSHQVTQMGQEVILRCVPISNHLYFYWYRQILGQKVEFLVSFYNNEISEKSEIFDDQFSVERPDGSNFTLKIRSTKLEDSAMYFCASTYGAEAFFGQGTRLTVV.

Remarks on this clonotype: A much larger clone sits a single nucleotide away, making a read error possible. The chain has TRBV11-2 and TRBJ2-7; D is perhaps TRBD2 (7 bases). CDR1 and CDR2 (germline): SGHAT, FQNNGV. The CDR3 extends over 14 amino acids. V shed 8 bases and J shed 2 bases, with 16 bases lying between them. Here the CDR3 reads CASLGGVLTYEQYF. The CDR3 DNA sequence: TGTGCCAGCTTAGGGGGGGTCCTCACCTACGAGCAGTACTTC.

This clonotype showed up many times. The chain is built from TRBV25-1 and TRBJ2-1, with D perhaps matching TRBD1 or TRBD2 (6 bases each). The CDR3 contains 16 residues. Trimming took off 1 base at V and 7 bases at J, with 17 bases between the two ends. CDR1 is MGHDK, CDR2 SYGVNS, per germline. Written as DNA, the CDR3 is TGTGCCAGCAGTGAATTAGGGGGGACCGGTGGAAATGAGCAGTTCTTC. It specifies CASSELGGTGGNEQFF. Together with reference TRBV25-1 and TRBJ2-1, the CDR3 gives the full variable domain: EADIYQTPRYLVIGTGKKITLECSQTMGHDKMYWYQQDPGMELHLIHYSYGVNSTEKGDLSSESTVSRIRTEHFPLTLESARPSHTSQYLCASSELGGTGGNEQFFGPGTRLTVL.

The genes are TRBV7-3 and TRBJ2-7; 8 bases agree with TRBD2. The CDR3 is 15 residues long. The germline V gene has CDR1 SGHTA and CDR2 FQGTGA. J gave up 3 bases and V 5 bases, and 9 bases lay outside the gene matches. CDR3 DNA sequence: TGTGCCAGCAGCCTCCGTCCGGGACTAGTCTACGAGCAGTACTTC. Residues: CASSLRPGLVYEQYF.

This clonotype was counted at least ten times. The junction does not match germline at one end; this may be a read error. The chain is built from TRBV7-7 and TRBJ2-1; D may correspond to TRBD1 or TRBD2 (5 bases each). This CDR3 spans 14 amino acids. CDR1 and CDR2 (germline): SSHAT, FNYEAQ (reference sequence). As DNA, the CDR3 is TGTGCTAGCAGTGTTGGGACGGCGAGCAATGAGCAGTTCTTC. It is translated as CASSVGTASNEQFF.

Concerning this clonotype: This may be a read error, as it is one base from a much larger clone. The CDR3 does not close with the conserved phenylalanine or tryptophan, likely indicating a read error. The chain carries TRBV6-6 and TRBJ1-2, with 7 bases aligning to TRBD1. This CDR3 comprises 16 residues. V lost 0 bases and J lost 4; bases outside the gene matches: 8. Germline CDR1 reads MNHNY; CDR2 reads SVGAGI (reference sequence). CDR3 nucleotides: TGTGCCAGCAGTTACTCTCGGACAGGAAATCGCTATGGCTACACCCTC. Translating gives CASSYSRTGNRYGYTL.

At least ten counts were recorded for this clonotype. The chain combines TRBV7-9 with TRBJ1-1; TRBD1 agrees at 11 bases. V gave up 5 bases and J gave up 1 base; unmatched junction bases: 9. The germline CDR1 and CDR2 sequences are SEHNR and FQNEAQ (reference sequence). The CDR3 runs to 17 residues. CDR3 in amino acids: CASSQTIGTGGNTEAFF. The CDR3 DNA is TGTGCCAGCAGCCAAACTATCGGGACAGGGGGGAACACTGAAGCTTTCTTT.

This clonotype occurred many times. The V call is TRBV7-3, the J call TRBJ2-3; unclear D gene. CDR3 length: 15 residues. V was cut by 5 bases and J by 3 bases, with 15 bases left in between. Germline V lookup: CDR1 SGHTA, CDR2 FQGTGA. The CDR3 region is CASSPRSAGTDTQYF. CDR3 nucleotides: TGTGCCAGCAGCCCCCGGTCCGCCGGAACAGATACGCAGTATTTT.

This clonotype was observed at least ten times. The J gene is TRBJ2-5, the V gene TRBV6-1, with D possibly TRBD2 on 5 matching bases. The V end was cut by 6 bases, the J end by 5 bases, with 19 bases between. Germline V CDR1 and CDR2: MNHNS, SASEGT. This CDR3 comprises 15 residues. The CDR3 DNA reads TGTGCCAGCAGCTTTACCTCCGGGAACGGGGAGACCCAGTACTTC. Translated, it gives CASSFTSGNGETQYF.

The CDR3 loop reads CATKKGADTQYF. For the CDR3, the DNA is TGTGCCACCAAAAAGGGGGCAGATACGCAGTATTTT. The gene calls are TRBV9 and TRBJ2-3; a possible D gene is TRBD1 (6 bases). V lost 9 bases and J lost 4, with 12 bases in between. This CDR3 has 12 residues. Germline CDR1 SGDLS, CDR2 YYNGEE.

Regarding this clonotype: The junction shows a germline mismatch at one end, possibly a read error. In DNA, the CDR3 is TGCAGCGTTACCCAACAGGGAGCGGCTAATGAAAAGCTGTTTTTT. This translates into CSVTQQGAANEKLFF. The rearrangement joins TRBV29-1 to TRBJ1-4; D perhaps matches TRBD1 (6 bases). The CDR3 sequence is 15 residues long. Germline CDR1 and CDR2: SQVTM and ANQGSEA.

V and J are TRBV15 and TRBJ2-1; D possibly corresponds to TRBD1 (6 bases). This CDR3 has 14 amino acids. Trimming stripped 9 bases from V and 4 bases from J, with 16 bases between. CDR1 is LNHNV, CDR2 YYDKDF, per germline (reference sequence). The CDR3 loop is CATRQVGAYNEQFF. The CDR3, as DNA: TGTGCCACTAGACAGGTTGGGGCATACAATGAGCAGTTCTTC.

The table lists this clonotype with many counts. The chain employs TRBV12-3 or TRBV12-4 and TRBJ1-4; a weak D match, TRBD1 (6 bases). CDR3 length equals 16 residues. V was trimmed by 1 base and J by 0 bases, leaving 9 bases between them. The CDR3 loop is CASSLGTVATNEKLFF. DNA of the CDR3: TGTGCCAGCAGTTTAGGGACAGTCGCAACTAATGAAAAACTGTTTTTT.

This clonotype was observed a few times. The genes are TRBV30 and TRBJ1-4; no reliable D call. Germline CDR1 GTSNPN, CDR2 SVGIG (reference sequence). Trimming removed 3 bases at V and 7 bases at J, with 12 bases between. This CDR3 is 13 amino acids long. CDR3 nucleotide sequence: TGTGCCTGGAGCGACGACCTGGCTGAAAAACTGTTTTTT. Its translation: CAWSDDLAEKLFF.

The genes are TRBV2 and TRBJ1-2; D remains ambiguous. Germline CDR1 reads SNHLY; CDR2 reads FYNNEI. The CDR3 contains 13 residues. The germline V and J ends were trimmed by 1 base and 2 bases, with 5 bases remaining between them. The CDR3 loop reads CASSEERNYGYTF. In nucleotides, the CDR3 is TGTGCCAGCAGTGAAGAGAGAAACTATGGCTACACCTTC.

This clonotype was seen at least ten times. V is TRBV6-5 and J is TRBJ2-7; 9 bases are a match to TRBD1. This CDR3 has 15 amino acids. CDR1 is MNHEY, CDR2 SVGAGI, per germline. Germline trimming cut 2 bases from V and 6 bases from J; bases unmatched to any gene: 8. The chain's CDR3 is CASSYQGQGRGEQYF. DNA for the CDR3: TGTGCCAGCAGTTACCAGGGACAGGGACGGGGCGAGCAGTACTTC.

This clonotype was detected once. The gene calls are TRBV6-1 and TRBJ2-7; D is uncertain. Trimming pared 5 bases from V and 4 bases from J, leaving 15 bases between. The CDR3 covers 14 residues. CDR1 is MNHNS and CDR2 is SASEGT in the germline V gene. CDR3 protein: CASSYSGVRYEQYF. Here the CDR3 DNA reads TGTGCCAGCAGTTACTCCGGCGTACGGTACGAGCAGTACTTC.

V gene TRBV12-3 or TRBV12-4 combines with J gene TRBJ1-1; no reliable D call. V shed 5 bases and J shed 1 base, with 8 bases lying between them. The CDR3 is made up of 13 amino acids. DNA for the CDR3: TGTGCCAGCAGTGATTCAGAGAACACTGAAGCTTTCTTT. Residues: CASSDSENTEAFF.

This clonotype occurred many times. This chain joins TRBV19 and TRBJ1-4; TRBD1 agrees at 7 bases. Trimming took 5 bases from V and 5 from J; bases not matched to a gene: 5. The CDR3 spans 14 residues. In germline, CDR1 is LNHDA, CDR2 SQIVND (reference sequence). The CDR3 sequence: CASSAGTENEKLFF. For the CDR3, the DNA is TGTGCCAGTAGTGCCGGGACAGAGAATGAAAAACTGTTTTTT. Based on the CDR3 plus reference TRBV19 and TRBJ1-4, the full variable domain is DGGITQSPKYLFRKEGQNVTLSCEQNLNHDAMYWYRQDPGQGLRLIYYSQIVNDFQKGDIAEGYSVSREKKESFPLTVTSAQKNPTAFYLCASSAGTENEKLFFGSGTQLSVL.

The CDR3 is CASSLARTGRSEPFF. DNA of the CDR3: TGTGCCAGCAGCTTAGCGAGGACAGGGAGGTCCGAACCTTTCTTT. This chain connects TRBV7-2 to TRBJ1-1, with 8 nucleotides matching TRBD1. The CDR3 spans 15 residues. With 0 bases clipped from V and 12 bases from J, the junction kept 12 bases outside the gene matches. Germline V lookup: CDR1 SGHTA, CDR2 FQGNSA.